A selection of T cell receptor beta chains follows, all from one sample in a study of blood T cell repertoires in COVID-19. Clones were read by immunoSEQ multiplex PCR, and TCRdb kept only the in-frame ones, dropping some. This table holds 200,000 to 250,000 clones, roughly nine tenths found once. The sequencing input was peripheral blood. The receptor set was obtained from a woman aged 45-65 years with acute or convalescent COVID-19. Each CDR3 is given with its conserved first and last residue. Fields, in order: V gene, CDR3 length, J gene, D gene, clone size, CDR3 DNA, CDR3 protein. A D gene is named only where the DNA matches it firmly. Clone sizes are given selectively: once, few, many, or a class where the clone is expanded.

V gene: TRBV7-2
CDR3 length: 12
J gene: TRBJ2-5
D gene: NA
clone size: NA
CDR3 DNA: TGTGCCAGCAGCTCCCCCAAAGAGACCCAGTACTTC
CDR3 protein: CASSSPKETQYF

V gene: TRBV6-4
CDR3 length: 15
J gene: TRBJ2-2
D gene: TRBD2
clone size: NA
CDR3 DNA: TGTGCCAGCACCCCACTAGCGGGGGACACCGGGGAGCTGTTTTTT
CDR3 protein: CASTPLAGDTGELFF

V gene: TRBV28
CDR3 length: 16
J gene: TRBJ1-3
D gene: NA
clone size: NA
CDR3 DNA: TGTGCCAGCAGTTTTCCCACAGTCTACTCTGGAAACACCATATATTTT
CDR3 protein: CASSFPTVYSGNTIYF

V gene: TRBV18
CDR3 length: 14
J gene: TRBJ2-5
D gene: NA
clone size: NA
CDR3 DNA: TGTGCCAGCTCATCCCGGGGTAAAGGGGAGACCCAGTACTTC
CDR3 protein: CASSSRGKGETQYF

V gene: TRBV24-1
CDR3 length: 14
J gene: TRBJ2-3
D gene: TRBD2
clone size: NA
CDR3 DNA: TGTGCCACCAGTGATGCGCGGGGGGAGGATACGCAGTATTTT
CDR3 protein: CATSDARGEDTQYF

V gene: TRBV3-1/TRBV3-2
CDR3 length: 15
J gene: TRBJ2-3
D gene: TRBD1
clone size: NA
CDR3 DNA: TGTGCCAGCAGCCAAGTTCAGGGGGTTGCAGATACGCAGTATTTT
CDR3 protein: CASSQVQGVADTQYF

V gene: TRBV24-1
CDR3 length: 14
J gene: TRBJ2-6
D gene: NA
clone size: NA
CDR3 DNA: TGTGCCACTGAATCCGGCTCTGGGGCCAACGTCCTGACTTTC
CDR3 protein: CATESGSGANVLTF

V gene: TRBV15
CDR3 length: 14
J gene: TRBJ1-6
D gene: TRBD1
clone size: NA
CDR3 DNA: TGTGCCACCAGCAGAGGAGACAGGGCTTCACCCCTCCACTTT
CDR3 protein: CATSRGDRASPLHF

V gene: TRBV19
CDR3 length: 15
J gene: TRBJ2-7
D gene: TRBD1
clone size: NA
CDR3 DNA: TGTGCCAGTAGCCACTCTGGGGACAGGGGTCGCGAGCAGTACTTC
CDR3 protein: CASSHSGDRGREQYF

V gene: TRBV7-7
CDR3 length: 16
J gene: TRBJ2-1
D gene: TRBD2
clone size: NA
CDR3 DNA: TGTGCCAGCAGCAAACTAGCGGATAGCTCCTACAATGAGCAGTTCTTC
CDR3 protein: CASSKLADSSYNEQFF

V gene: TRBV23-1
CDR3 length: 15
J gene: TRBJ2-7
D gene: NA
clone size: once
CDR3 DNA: TGCGCCAGCAGTCAACCGGTCGCGGGGCCCTACGAGCAGTACTTC
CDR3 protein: CASSQPVAGPYEQYF

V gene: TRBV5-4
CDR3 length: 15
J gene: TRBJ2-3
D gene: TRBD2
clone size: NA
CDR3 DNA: TGTGCCAGCAGCCCCCGGACTAGCGGCACAGATACGCAGTATTTT
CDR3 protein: CASSPRTSGTDTQYF

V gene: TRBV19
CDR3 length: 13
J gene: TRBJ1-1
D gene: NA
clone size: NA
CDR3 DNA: TGTGCCAGTAGTATTATGTCGAACACTGAAGCTTTCTTT
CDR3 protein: CASSIMSNTEAFF

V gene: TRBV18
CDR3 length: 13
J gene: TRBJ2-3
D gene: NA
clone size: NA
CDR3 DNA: TGTGCCAGCTCACCAGTCGTCACAGATACGCAGTATTTT
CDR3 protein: CASSPVVTDTQYF

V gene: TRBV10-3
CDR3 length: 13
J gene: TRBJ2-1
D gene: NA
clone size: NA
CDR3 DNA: TGTGCCATCAGTGTCGGTCCCGGCAATGAGCAGTTCTTC
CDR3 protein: CAISVGPGNEQFF

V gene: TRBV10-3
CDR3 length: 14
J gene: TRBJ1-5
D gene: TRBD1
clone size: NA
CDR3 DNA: TGTGCCATCAGGGCGACAGGGGGAAATCAGCCCCAGCATTTT
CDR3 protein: CAIRATGGNQPQHF

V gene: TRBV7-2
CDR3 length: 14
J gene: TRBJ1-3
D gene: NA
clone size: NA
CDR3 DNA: TGTGCCAGCAGCCACCCCGGGGGAGGAAACACCATATATTTT
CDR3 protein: CASSHPGGGNTIYF

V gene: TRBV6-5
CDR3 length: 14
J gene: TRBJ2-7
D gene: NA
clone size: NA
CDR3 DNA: TGTGCCAGCAGTCCGCGGGACGGCAACTACGAGCAGTACTTC
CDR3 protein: CASSPRDGNYEQYF

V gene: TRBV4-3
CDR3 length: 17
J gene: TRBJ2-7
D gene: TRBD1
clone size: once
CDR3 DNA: TGCGCCAGCAGCCAAGATCCTGCCGCGGGACAGGGTTACGAGCAGTACTTC
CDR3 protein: CASSQDPAAGQGYEQYF

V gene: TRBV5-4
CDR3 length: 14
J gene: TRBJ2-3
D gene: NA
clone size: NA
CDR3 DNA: TGTGCCAGCAGCTTTGGACAGAGCACAGATACGCAGTATTTT
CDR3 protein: CASSFGQSTDTQYF

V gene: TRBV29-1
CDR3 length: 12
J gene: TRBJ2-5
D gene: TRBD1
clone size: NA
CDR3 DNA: TGCAGCACTCGGACAGGGGCGGAGACCCAGTACTTC
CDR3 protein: CSTRTGAETQYF

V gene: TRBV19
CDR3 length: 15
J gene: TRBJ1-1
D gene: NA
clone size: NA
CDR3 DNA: TGTGCCAGTATCCCCTCTTCAGGGGCGAACACTGAAGCTTTCTTT
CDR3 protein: CASIPSSGANTEAFF

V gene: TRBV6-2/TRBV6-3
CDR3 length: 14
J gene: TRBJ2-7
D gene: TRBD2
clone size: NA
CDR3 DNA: TGTGCCAGCAGTTACACGGGACTAGCGAACGAGCAGTACTTC
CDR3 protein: CASSYTGLANEQYF

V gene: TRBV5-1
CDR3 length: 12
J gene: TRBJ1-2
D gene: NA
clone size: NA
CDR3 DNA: TGCGCCAGCAGCGGGGACATCTATGGCTACACCTTC
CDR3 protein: CASSGDIYGYTF

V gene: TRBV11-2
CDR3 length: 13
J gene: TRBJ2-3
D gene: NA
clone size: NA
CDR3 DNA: TGTGCCAGCACCCGTTCGGGCACAGATACGCAGTATTTT
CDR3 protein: CASTRSGTDTQYF

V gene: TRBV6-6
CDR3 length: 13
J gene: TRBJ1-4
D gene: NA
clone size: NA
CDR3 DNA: TGTGCCAGCAGTTACTCGGAGAGGGAAAAACTGTTTTTT
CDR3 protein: CASSYSEREKLFF

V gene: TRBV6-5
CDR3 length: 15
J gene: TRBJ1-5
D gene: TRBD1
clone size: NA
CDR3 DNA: TGTGCCAGCAGTTCAGGGACAGGGGGCCAACAGCCCCAGCATTTT
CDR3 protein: CASSSGTGGQQPQHF

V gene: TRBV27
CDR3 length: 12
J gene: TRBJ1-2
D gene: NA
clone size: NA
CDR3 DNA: TGTGCCAGCGGAATCCTAGGGGGTGGCTACACCTTC
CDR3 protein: CASGILGGGYTF

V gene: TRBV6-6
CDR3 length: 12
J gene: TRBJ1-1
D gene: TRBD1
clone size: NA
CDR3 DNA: TGTGCCAGCAGTGGACAGGACGAACGCGCTTTCTTT
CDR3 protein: CASSGQDERAFF

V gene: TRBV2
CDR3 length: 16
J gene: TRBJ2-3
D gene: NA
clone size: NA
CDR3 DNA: TGTGCCAGCAGTGAAACTTGGAAAGGGGTCGTAGATACGCAGTATTTT
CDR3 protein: CASSETWKGVVDTQYF

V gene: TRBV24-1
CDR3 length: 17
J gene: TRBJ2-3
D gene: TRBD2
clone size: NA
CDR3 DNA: TGTGCCACCAGTGATTTGCAGGCGGGGGGGCGAGAAGATACGCAGTATTTT
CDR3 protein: CATSDLQAGGREDTQYF

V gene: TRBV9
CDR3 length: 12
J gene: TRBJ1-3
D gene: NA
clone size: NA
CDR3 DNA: TGTGCCAGCAGCGTCGACAGAAACACCATATATTTT
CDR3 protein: CASSVDRNTIYF

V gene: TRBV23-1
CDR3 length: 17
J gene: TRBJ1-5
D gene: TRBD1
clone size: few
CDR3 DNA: TGCGCCAGCAGTCACCGACCCAGACAGGGCGAGGATCAGCCCCAGCATTTT
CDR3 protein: CASSHRPRQGEDQPQHF

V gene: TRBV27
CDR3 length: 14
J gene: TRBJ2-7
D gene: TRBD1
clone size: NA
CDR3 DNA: TGTGCCAGCAGACCGGGACAGGTCCCCTACGAGCAGTACTTC
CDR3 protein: CASRPGQVPYEQYF

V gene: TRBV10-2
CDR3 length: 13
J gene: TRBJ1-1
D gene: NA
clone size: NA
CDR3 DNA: TGCGCCAGCAGTGGCGGGGGCGCCACTGAAGCTTTCTTT
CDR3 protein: CASSGGGATEAFF

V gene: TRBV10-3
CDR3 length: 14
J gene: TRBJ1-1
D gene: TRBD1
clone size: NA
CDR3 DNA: TGTGCCATCAGTGAATTTCAGGGGGAATCTGAAGCTTTCTTT
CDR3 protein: CAISEFQGESEAFF

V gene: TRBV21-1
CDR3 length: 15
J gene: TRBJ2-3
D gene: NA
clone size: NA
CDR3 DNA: TGTGCCAGCAGCAAAAGGGAGCGGCCCAAGGATACGCAGTATTTT
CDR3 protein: CASSKRERPKDTQYF

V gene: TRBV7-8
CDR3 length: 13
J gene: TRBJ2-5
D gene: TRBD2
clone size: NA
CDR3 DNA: TGTGCCAGCACCCCAGAGGGAGGGGAGACCCAGTACTTC
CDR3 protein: CASTPEGGETQYF

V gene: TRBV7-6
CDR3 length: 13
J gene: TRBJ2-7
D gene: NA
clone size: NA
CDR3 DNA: TGTGCCAGCAGCCAAGACAGGTCCCACGAGCAGTACTTC
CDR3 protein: CASSQDRSHEQYF

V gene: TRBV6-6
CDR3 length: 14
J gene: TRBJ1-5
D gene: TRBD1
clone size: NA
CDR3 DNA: TGTGCCAGCCAGGGACAGGGATTGAATCAGCCCCAGCATTTT
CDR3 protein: CASQGQGLNQPQHF

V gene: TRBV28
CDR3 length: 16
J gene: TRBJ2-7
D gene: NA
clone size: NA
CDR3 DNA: TGTGCCAGCAGTCTCCCGCCCCCGCCAGGGGTCTACGAGCAGTACTTC
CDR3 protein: CASSLPPPPGVYEQYF

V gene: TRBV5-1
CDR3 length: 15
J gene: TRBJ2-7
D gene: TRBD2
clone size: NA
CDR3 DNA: TGCGCCAGCGATACTACTAGCGGGCGGTCCTACGAGCAGTACTTC
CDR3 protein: CASDTTSGRSYEQYF